These T cell receptor beta chains were read from a single sample in a study of shared T cell receptors in the human thymus. Profiled with immunoSEQ multiplex PCR; TCRdb holds only in-frame clones, not every one. The sample has roughly 550,000 clones; about 84% are singletons. The sample was also reused in another study, on human thymus T cells.

Sequencing was performed on thymocytes. The receptors were sampled from a boy in the first two years of life with a congenital heart defect. Each CDR3 is given with its conserved first and last residue. The order of the fields is D gene, J gene, V gene, clone size, CDR3 DNA, CDR3 protein. D genes are given only for firm matches. The size entry is marked missing in some rows and otherwise reads once, few, many or a size class.

>NA|TRBJ2-5|TRBV5-6|NA
TGTGCCAGCAGCTTGGGGCGGGATGGCCAAGAGACCCAGTACTTC
CASSLGRDGQETQYF
>TRBD1|TRBJ2-7|TRBV10-3|NA
TGTGCCATCAGTGGGACAGGGGGCACCTACGAGCAGTACTTC
CAISGTGGTYEQYF
>NA|TRBJ1-2|TRBV6-4|once
TGTGCCAGCAGTGACTCGGTGTGGGGAGGCTATGGCTACACCTTC
CASSDSVWGGYGYTF
>NA|TRBJ2-3|TRBV9|NA
TGTGCCAGCAGCGTAGGGGGGCAGGATGCTAGCACAGATACGCAGTATTTT
CASSVGGQDASTDTQYF
>TRBD1|TRBJ2-2|TRBV4-3|NA
TGCGCCAGCAGCCAGCCACAGGGGGTCGGTCCTGACACCGGGGAGCTGTTTTTT
CASSQPQGVGPDTGELFF
>TRBD1|TRBJ1-2|TRBV4-3|NA
TGCGCCAGCAGCCCGGACAGGGCCTATGGCTACCCCTTC
CASSPDRAYGYPF
>TRBD1|TRBJ2-7|TRBV28|NA
TGTGCCAGCAGTGACAGGGGTCCCGGATACGAGCAGTACTTC
CASSDRGPGYEQYF
>TRBD1|TRBJ2-7|TRBV2|NA
TGTGCCAGCAGACCAGGGGACAGGGGGTGGTCCTACGAGCAGTACTTC
CASRPGDRGWSYEQYF
>NA|TRBJ2-2|TRBV11-2|NA
TGTGCCAGCAGTGGACAGATTAACACCGGGGAGCTGTTTTTT
CASSGQINTGELFF
>NA|TRBJ2-1|TRBV29-1|NA
TGCAGCGCCGTACCCACGGCCAGGGGGGAGAGTCGGTCCTACAATGAGCAGTTCTTC
CSAVPTARGESRSYNEQFF
>TRBD1|TRBJ2-4|TRBV25-1|NA
TGTGCCAGCAGTGACCTAAAGACAGGGGGCGGAGGAAACATTCAGTACTTC
CASSDLKTGGGGNIQYF
>TRBD2|TRBJ2-7|TRBV11-3|NA
TGTGCCAGCAGCTTAGGGCTAGCGGGAGATCTGGGAGGTTGCGACGAGCAGTACTTC
CASSLGLAGDLGGCDEQYF
>NA|TRBJ1-4|TRBV4-2|NA
TGTGCCAGCAGCCAAGAAAGGCAAGAGTGGAGTTTTGATGAAAAACTGTTTTTT
CASSQERQEWSFDEKLFF
>NA|TRBJ1-2|TRBV7-8|NA
TGTGCCAGCACCTTATTTCCGGGCGTAGCGGTCTATGGCTACACCTTC
CASTLFPGVAVYGYTF
>NA|TRBJ1-2|TRBV5-4|NA
TGTGCCAGCAGCTGCATGGGAGACCGGGAGGGCTACACCTTC
CASSCMGDREGYTF
>NA|TRBJ1-1|TRBV25-1|NA
TGTGCCAGCAGATTTTCCCGGGATTTAGCGGAGAAGGACACTGAAGCTTTCTTT
CASRFSRDLAEKDTEAFF
>NA|TRBJ1-2|TRBV10-3|NA
TGTGCCATCAGTGAGGACACCTCTGGCTACACCTTC
CAISEDTSGYTF
>TRBD1|TRBJ2-7|TRBV2|NA
TGTGCCAGCAGTGAAGTCCCCCGGGCGGGACAGGGGCCTAACGAGCAGTACTTC
CASSEVPRAGQGPNEQYF
>NA|TRBJ2-2|TRBV15|once
TGTGCCACTTGTGGGGGCAGTACCGGGGAGCTGTTTTTT
CATCGGSTGELFF
>TRBD2|TRBJ2-2|TRBV30|NA
TGTGCCTGGAGTGTACTAGCGGGGGCCGGGGAGCTGTTTTTT
CAWSVLAGAGELFF
>NA|TRBJ1-2|TRBV5-5|NA
TGTGCCAGCAGCCCGAAAGGAACAGGGTGCTATGGCTACACCTTC
CASSPKGTGCYGYTF
>NA|TRBJ1-3|TRBV6-1|NA
TGTGCCAGCAGTGGCCGGGGGTTTGGAAACACCATATATTTT
CASSGRGFGNTIYF
>TRBD1|TRBJ2-5|TRBV7-3|NA
TGTGCCAGCAGCTTAGGGGACAGGGAAGGAGAGACCCAGTACTTC
CASSLGDREGETQYF
>TRBD2|TRBJ2-5|TRBV13|NA
TGTGCCAGCAGCTACCGACTAGCCAGAGAGACCCAGTACTTC
CASSYRLARETQYF
>NA|TRBJ2-3|TRBV11-3|once
TGTGCCAGCAGCGACCACCCCAGGGTTAGAACAGATACGCAGTATTTT
CASSDHPRVRTDTQYF
>TRBD2|TRBJ2-3|TRBV6-4|NA
TGTGCCAGCAGTAGTCTAGCGGGAGGGGATACGCAGTATTTT
CASSSLAGGDTQYF
>NA|TRBJ2-1|TRBV29-1|few
TGCAGCGTCACCGGGACACCCACCTACAATGAGCAGTTCTTC
CSVTGTPTYNEQFF
>NA|TRBJ2-1|TRBV30|once
TGTGCCTGGAGACCGTCGGGACAACTTAACAATGAGCAGTTCTTC
CAWRPSGQLNNEQFF
>NA|TRBJ2-7|TRBV4-2|once
TGTGCCAGCAGCCAAGATGTTGGGCAGGGCTCATCCTACGAGCAGTACTTC
CASSQDVGQGSSYEQYF
>NA|TRBJ1-1|TRBV29-1|NA
TGCAGCGTTGAAGATTTGGTACGGAGAAACACTGAAGCTTTCTTT
CSVEDLVRRNTEAFF
>NA|TRBJ2-3|TRBV7-3|NA
TGTGCCAGCAGCTTAAAGGGCCCGCGGGGCACAGATACGCAGTATTTT
CASSLKGPRGTDTQYF
>TRBD2|TRBJ2-6|TRBV5-1|NA
TGCGCCAGCAGCTTAAGTTCTACGGGGGGACTTCTCCGTGGGGCCAACGTCCTGACTTTC
CASSLSSTGGLLRGANVLTF
>TRBD1|TRBJ1-2|TRBV30|once
TGTGCCTGGAGAAGACCGTGGACCGGGACAGAGAACTATGGCTACACCTTC
CAWRRPWTGTENYGYTF
>TRBD2|TRBJ2-1|TRBV7-2|NA
TGTGCCAGCAGCTGTAGCGGGGCCCTCCCTAGCTCCTACAATGAGCAGTTCTTC
CASSCSGALPSSYNEQFF
>NA|TRBJ1-2|TRBV28|NA
TGTGCCAGCAGGCAATCGGGGGGCACCCCGAACTATGGCTACACCTTC
CASRQSGGTPNYGYTF
>NA|TRBJ2-7|TRBV4-3|NA
TGCGCCAGCAGCTCCCGGGGTGGCAGGGAGGCCTACGAGCAGTACTTC
CASSSRGGREAYEQYF
>NA|TRBJ2-5|TRBV19|NA
TGTGCCAGTAGTTCCCGGGACTCCCGCCTTGGTTGGTACTTC
CASSSRDSRLGWYF
>TRBD2|TRBJ2-4|TRBV7-2|NA
TGTGCCAGCACCCAGGAGTTAGCGGGAGGTGTAGCCAAAAACATTCAGTACTTC
CASTQELAGGVAKNIQYF
>TRBD1|TRBJ1-2|TRBV25-1|NA
TGTGCCAGCAGTGGGTACAGGGGTGGCTATGGCTACACCTTC
CASSGYRGGYGYTF
>NA|TRBJ1-1|TRBV10-3|few
TGTGCCATCAGTGAGCGAGAACCGTCGAACACTGAAGCTTTCTTT
CAISEREPSNTEAFF
>TRBD1|TRBJ1-1|TRBV10-3|NA
TGTGCCATCAGGGGACAGGGGAAGAAGAACACTGAAGCTTTCTTT
CAIRGQGKKNTEAFF
>NA|TRBJ2-1|TRBV4-2|NA
TGTGCCAGCAGCCAAGCTGGCGGCAGCTCCTACAATGAGCAGTTCTTC
CASSQAGGSSYNEQFF
>NA|TRBJ2-3|TRBV6-4|NA
TGTGCCAGCAGTTACTCCCCGGGGGCAGATACGCAGTATTTT
CASSYSPGADTQYF
>NA|TRBJ2-1|TRBV6-4|NA
TGTGCCAGCAGTGATTACGGACTGGGGGGTGAAGAGCAGTTCTTC
CASSDYGLGGEEQFF
>TRBD2|TRBJ2-1|TRBV4-3|NA
TGCGCCAGCAGCCTCGGACTAGTTAACAATGAGCAGTTCTTC
CASSLGLVNNEQFF